The rows below give T cell receptor beta chains drawn from one sample of a study of vaccination and CD4 T cells after COVID-19. In TCRdb, the PCR reads were re-called with MiXCR into one record per CDR3 protein. The sample lists 7,500 to 9,500 distinct CDR3 sequences, around a fifth occurring once. No antigens are known for them. The sample was CD4+ T cells from blood, cultured in vitro, taken after SARS-CoV-2 vaccination. These receptors all come from a human donor who had recovered from COVID-19. CDR3s include the opening cysteine and the closing phenylalanine or tryptophan. A D gene is named only where the DNA matches it firmly. Rows may omit the clone size; those that give it use once, few, many or a size class.

CDR3: CASSFETGSGNTIYF
DNA: TGTGCCAGCAGCTTTGAGACAGGGAGTGGAAACACCATATATTTT
J: TRBJ1-3
D: TRBD1
size: .
V: TRBV7-9

CDR3: CASNLESSYNSPLHF
DNA: TGTGCCAGCAATCTGGAAAGCTCCTATAATTCACCCCTCCACTTT
J: TRBJ1-6
D: .
size: few
V: TRBV6-1

CDR3: CASRGQIEDTQYF
DNA: TGCGCCAGCAGGGGACAGATAGAGGATACGCAGTATTTT
J: TRBJ2-3
D: TRBD1
size: few
V: TRBV10-1

CDR3: CASSLTGIGELFF
DNA: TGTGCCAGCAGTTTGACAGGGATCGGGGAGCTGTTTTTT
J: TRBJ2-2
D: TRBD1
size: .
V: TRBV27

CDR3: CSAWDTQAETQYF
DNA: TGCAGTGCTTGGGACACCCAGGCGGAGACCCAGTACTTC
J: TRBJ2-5
D: .
size: many
V: TRBV20-1

CDR3: CASSEEIGTASYEQYF
DNA: TGTGCCAGCAGTGAAGAAATAGGGACAGCCTCCTACGAGCAGTACTTC
J: TRBJ2-7
D: TRBD1
size: medium-sized
V: TRBV6-1

CDR3: CASSIGTDTQYF
DNA: TGTGCCAGCTCCATCGGGACAGATACGCAGTATTTT
J: TRBJ2-3
D: .
size: medium-sized
V: TRBV7-2

CDR3: CASSTGTSGGLLTYEQYF
DNA: TGTGCCAGCAGTACCGGGACTAGCGGGGGCCTTCTTACCTACGAGCAGTACTTC
J: TRBJ2-7
D: TRBD2
size: medium-sized
V: TRBV6-1

CDR3: CASSLVHNSGQPQHF
DNA: TGTGCCAGCAGCTTAGTCCACAATTCGGGTCAGCCCCAGCATTTT
J: TRBJ1-5
D: .
size: medium-sized
V: TRBV11-2

CDR3: CASSYEVQETQYF
DNA: TGTGCCAGCAGTTACGAAGTCCAAGAGACCCAGTACTTC
J: TRBJ2-5
D: .
size: few
V: TRBV6-2/TRBV6-3

CDR3: CASSLDSQAPNSPLHF
DNA: TGTGCCAGCAGCTTGGACAGCCAGGCGCCTAATTCACCCCTCCACTTT
J: TRBJ1-6
D: .
size: many
V: TRBV7-2

CDR3: CSAGSTYNYGYTF
DNA: TGCAGTGCTGGCAGCACGTATAACTATGGCTACACCTTC
J: TRBJ1-2
D: .
size: few
V: TRBV20-1

CDR3: CATSRDTGYEQYF
DNA: TGTGCCACCAGCAGAGATACGGGCTACGAGCAGTACTTC
J: TRBJ2-7
D: .
size: medium-sized
V: TRBV15

CDR3: CASGRLAREQFF
DNA: TGTGCCAGCGGTCGACTAGCTCGTGAGCAGTTCTTC
J: TRBJ2-1
D: TRBD2
size: .
V: TRBV2

CDR3: CASSIYGQGTGHGYTF
DNA: TGTGCCAGTAGTATATACGGACAGGGGACAGGGCATGGCTACACCTTC
J: TRBJ1-2
D: TRBD1
size: .
V: TRBV19

CDR3: CASSETFSINEQFF
DNA: TGCGCCAGCAGTGAGACCTTCAGTATAAATGAGCAGTTCTTC
J: TRBJ2-1
D: .
size: .
V: TRBV10-1

CDR3: CSAKLTPMTYEQYF
DNA: TGCAGTGCTAAGCTTACGCCTATGACCTACGAGCAGTACTTC
J: TRBJ2-7
D: .
size: .
V: TRBV20-1

CDR3: CASKLGTSGTFF
DNA: TGTGCCAGCAAGCTAGGGACTAGCGGAACGTTCTTC
J: TRBJ2-1
D: TRBD2
size: medium-sized
V: TRBV27

CDR3: CASTYSGTLGTQYF
DNA: TGTGCCAGCACCTACTCCGGGACCCTCGGGACCCAGTACTTC
J: TRBJ2-5
D: .
size: few
V: TRBV12-3/TRBV12-4

CDR3: CASSYPSDTQYF
DNA: TGTGCCAGCAGTTACCCCTCAGATACGCAGTATTTT
J: TRBJ2-3
D: .
size: .
V: TRBV6-2/TRBV6-3

CDR3: CASSPTSGRAYEQYF
DNA: TGTGCCAGCAGCCCGACTAGCGGGAGAGCCTACGAGCAGTACTTC
J: TRBJ2-7
D: TRBD2
size: medium-sized
V: TRBV28

CDR3: CASSYGQLPGEPQYF
DNA: TGTGCCAGCAGTTACGGACAGCTCCCAGGAGAGCCCCAGTACTTC
J: TRBJ2-5
D: .
size: medium-sized
V: TRBV6-2/TRBV6-3

CDR3: CSARRATGGGEQYF
DNA: TGCAGTGCTAGGAGGGCTACAGGGGGTGGCGAGCAGTACTTC
J: TRBJ2-7
D: TRBD1
size: .
V: TRBV20-1

CDR3: CASSWTMNTEAFF
DNA: TGCGCCAGCAGCTGGACCATGAACACTGAAGCTTTCTTT
J: TRBJ1-1
D: .
size: .
V: TRBV5-1

CDR3: CASSQRTASAF
DNA: TGTGCCAGCAGTCAGCGGACGGCTTCTGCCTTC
J: TRBJ1-2
D: .
size: large
V: TRBV28

CDR3: CASSLSQRQAGANVLTF
DNA: TGTGCCAGCAGTCTATCCCAAAGACAAGCTGGGGCCAACGTCCTGACTTTC
J: TRBJ2-6
D: .
size: .
V: TRBV27

CDR3: CASSRRDEQFF
DNA: TGTGCCAGCTCGCGAAGGGATGAGCAGTTCTTC
J: TRBJ2-1
D: .
size: few
V: TRBV18

CDR3: CASSSVDSTYEQYF
DNA: TGTGCCAGCAGTTCCGTGGACAGCACCTACGAGCAGTACTTC
J: TRBJ2-7
D: .
size: medium-sized
V: TRBV6-5

CDR3: CASSYSGGRGYNEQFF
DNA: TGTGCCAGCAGTTACTCGGGGGGGAGGGGATACAATGAGCAGTTCTTC
J: TRBJ2-1
D: TRBD2
size: .
V: TRBV6-5

CDR3: CSARGPLKSSYEQYF
DNA: TGCAGTGCTAGAGGGCCCCTGAAAAGCTCCTACGAGCAGTACTTC
J: TRBJ2-7
D: .
size: medium-sized
V: TRBV20-1